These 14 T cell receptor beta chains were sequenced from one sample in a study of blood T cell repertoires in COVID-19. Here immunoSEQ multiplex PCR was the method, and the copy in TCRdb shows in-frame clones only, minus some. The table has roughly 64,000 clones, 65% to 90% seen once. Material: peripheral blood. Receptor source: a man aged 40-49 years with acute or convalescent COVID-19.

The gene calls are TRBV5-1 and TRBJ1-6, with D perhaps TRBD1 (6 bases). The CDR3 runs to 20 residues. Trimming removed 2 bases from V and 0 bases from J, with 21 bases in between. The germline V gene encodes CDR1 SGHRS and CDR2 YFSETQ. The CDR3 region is CASSLSPPRTVSSYNSPLHF. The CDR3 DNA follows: TGCGCCAGCAGCTTAAGCCCCCCGCGGACAGTAAGCTCCTATAATTCACCCCTCCACTTT.

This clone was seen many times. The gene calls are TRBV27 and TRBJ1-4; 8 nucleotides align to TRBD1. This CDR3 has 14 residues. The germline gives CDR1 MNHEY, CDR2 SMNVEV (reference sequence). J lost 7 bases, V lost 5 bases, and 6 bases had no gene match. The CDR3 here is CASSIQGVGEKLFF. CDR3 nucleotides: TGTGCCAGCAGTATACAGGGGGTCGGTGAAAAACTGTTTTTT.

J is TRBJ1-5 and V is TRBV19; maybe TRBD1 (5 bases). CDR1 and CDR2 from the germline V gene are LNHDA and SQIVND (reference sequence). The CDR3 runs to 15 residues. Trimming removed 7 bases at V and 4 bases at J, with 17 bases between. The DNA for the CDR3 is TGTGCCAGTAACACCCCGGGGGGTTGGAATCAGCCCCAGCATTTT. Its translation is CASNTPGGWNQPQHF.

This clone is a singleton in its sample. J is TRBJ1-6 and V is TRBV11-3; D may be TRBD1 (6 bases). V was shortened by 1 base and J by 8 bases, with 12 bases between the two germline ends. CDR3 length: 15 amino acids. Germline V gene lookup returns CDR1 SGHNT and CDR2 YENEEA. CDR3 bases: TGTGCCAGCAGCTTAGCCGACAGGCCGGATTCACCCCTCCACTTT. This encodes CASSLADRPDSPLHF.

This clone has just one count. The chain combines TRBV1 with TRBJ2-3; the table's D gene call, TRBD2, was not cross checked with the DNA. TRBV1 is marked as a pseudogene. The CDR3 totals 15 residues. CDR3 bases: TGCACCAGCAGCCAAGATCGCGTGAGGACTAGCACGCAGTATTTT. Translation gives CTSSQDRVRTSTQYF.

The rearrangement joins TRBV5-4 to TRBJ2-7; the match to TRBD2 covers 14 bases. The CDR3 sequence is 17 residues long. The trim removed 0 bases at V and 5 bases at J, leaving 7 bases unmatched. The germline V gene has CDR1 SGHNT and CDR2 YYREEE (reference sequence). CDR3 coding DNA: TGTGCCAGCAGCTTGGGCCCGGGACTAGCGGGGGCGGACGAGCAGTACTTC. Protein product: CASSLGPGLAGADEQYF.

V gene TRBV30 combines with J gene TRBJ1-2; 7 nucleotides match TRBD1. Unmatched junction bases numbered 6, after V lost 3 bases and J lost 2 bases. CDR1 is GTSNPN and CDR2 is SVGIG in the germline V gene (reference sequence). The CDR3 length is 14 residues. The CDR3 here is CAWRKAGGNYGYTF. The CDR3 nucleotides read TGTGCCTGGAGAAAGGCAGGGGGGAACTATGGCTACACCTTC.

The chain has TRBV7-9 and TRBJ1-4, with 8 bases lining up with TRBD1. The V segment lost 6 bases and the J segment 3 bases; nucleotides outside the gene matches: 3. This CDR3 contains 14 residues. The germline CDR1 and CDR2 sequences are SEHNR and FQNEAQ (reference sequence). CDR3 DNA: TGTGCCAGCAGTTACAGGGGGGCTAATGAAAAACTGTTTTTT. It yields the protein CASSYRGANEKLFF.

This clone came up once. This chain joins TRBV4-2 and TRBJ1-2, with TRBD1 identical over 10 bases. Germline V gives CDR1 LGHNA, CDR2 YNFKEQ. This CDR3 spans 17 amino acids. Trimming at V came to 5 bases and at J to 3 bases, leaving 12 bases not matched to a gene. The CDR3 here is CASSSGEAGQGYYGYTF. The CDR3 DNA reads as TGTGCCAGCAGCTCAGGCGAAGCGGGACAGGGGTACTATGGCTACACCTTC.

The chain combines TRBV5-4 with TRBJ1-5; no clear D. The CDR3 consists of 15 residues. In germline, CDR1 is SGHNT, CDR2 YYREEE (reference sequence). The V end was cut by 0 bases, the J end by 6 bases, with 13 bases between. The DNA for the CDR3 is TGTGCCAGCAGCTTGGACGGTTTGCTAGGTCAGCCCCAGCATTTT. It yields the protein CASSLDGLLGQPQHF. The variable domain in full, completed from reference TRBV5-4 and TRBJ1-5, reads ETGVTQSPTHLIKTRGQQVTLRCSSQSGHNTVSWYQQALGQGPQFIFQYYREEENGRGNFPPRFSGLQFPNYSSELNVNALELDDSALYLCASSLDGLLGQPQHFGDGTRLSIL.

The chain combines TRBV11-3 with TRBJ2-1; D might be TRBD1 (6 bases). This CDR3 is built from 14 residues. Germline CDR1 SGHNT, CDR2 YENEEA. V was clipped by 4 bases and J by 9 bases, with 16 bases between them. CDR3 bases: TGTGCCAGCAGCTCCCCCCCAGGGGCAGGTGAGCAGTTCTTC. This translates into CASSSPPGAGEQFF.

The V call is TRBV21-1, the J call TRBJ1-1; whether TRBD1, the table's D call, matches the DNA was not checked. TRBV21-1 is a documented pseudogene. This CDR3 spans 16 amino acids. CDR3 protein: CASSSRHRGMNTEAFF. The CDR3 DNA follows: TGTGCCAGCAGCAGCAGACACAGGGGAATGAACACTGAAGCTTTCTTT.

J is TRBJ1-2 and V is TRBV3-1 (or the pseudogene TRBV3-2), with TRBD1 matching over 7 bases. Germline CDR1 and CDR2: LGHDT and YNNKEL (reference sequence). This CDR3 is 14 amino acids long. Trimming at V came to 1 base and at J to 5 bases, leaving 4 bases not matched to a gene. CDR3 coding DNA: TGTGCCAGCAGCCAAGGACAGGGCAAATATGGCTACACCTTC. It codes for CASSQGQGKYGYTF.

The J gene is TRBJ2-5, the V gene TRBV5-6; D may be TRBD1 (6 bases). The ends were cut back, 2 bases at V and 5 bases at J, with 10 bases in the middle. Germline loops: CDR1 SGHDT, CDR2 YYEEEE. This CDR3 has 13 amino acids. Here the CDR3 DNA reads TGTGCCAGCAGCTTAATCAGGGGTGAGACCCAGTACTTC. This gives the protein CASSLIRGETQYF. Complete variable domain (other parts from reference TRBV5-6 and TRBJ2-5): DAGVTQSPTHLIKTRGQQVTLRCSPKSGHDTVSWYQQALGQGPQFIFQYYEEEERQRGNFPDRFSGHQFPNYSSELNVNALLLGDSALYLCASSLIRGETQYFGPGTRLLVL.